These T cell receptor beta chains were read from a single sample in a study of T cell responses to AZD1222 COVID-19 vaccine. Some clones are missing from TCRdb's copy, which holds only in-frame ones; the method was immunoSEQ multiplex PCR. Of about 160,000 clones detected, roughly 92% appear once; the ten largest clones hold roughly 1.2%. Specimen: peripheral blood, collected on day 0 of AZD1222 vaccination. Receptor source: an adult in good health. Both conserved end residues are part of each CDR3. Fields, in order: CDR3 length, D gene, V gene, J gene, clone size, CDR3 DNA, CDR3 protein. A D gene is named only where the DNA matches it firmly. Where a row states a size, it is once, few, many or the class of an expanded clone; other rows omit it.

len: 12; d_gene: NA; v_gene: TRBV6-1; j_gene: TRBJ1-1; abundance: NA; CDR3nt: TGTGCCAGCAGTGAAGGTGGGATAGAAGCTTTCTTT; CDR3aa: CASSEGGIEAFF
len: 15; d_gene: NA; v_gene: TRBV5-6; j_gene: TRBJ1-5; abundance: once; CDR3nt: TGTGCCAGCAGCCCCGGGGGACTAGGTGGGGGGCCCCAGCATTTT; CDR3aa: CASSPGGLGGGPQHF
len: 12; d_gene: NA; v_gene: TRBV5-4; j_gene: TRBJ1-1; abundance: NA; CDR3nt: TGTGCCAGCAGCTTAAAGAACACTGAAGCTTTCTTT; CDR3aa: CASSLKNTEAFF
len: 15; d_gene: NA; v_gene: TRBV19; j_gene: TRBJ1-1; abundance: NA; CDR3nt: TGTGCCAGTAGTAGCCCGGGGTGGGGGGTCCCTGAAGCTTTCTTT; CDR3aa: CASSSPGWGVPEAFF
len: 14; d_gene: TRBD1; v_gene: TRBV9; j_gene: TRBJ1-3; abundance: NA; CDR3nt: TGTGCCAGCAGCGCAGGGGGTTCAAGAGACACCATATATTTT; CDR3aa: CASSAGGSRDTIYF
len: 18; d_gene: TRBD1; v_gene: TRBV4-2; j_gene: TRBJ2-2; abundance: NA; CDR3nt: TGTGCCAGCAGCCCAACAGGGGTCGTCATAAGAAACACCGGGGAGCTGTTTTTT; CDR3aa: CASSPTGVVIRNTGELFF
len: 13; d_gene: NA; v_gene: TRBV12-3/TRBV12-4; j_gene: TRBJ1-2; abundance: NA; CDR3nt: TGTGCCAGCAGTCGCTCCGGGAACTATGGCTACACCTTC; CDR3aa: CASSRSGNYGYTF
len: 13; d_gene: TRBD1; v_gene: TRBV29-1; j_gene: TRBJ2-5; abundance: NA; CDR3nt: TGCAGCGTCCCCTGGACAGGGATGGAGACCCAGTACTTC; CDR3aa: CSVPWTGMETQYF
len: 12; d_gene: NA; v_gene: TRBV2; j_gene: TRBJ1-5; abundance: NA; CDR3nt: TGTGCCAGCCAGGGTATGGGACAGCCCCAGCATTTT; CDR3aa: CASQGMGQPQHF
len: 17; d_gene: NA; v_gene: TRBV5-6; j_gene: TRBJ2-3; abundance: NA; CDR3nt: TGTGCCAGCAGCTCACTACGCGGGGGCGGTGGCACAGATACGCAGTATTTT; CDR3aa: CASSSLRGGGGTDTQYF
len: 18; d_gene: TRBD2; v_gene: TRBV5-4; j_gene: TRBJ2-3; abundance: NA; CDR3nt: TGTGCCAGCAGCTCAGGGACTAGCGGGGCAATGTTGACAGATACGCAGTATTTT; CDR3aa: CASSSGTSGAMLTDTQYF
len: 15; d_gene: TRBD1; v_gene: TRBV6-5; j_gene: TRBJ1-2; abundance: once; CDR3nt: TGTGCCAGCAGTTCCCCCGGGACAGGGAGGAATGGCTACACCTTC; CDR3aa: CASSSPGTGRNGYTF
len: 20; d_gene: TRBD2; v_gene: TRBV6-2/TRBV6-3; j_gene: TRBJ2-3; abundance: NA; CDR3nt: TGTGCCAGCAGTTACGAACTAGCGGGACCGTGGCGGCGATCTCCAGATACGCAGTATTTT; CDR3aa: CASSYELAGPWRRSPDTQYF
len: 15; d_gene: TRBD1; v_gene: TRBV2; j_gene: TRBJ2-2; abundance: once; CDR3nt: TGTGCCAGCAGGCCGGGACAGGGACGAGGCGGGGAGCTGTTTTTT; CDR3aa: CASRPGQGRGGELFF
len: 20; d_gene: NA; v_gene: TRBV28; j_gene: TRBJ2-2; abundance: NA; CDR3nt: TGTGCCAGCAGTTCCATGTCCCCGGGGAGGTCAGAGGTATTGACCGGGGAGCTGTTTTTT; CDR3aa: CASSSMSPGRSEVLTGELFF
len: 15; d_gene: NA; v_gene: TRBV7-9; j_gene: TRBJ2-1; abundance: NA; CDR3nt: TGTGCCAGCAGCTTGGGGACTTTTTCCTACAATGAGCAGTTCTTC; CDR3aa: CASSLGTFSYNEQFF
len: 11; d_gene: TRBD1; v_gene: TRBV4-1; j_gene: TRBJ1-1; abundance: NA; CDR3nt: TGCGCCAGCAGCCTGGGACAGAGAACTTTCTTT; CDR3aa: CASSLGQRTFF
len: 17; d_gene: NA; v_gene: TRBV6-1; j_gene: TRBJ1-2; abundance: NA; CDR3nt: TGTGCCAGCAGTGAAGCGCTTCCGAGAGATATTGGCTATGGCTACACCTTC; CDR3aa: CASSEALPRDIGYGYTF
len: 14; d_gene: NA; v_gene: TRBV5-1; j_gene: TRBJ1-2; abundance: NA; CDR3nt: TGCGCCAGCAGCTTGGTACAGGGCGGCTATGGCTACACCTTC; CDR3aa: CASSLVQGGYGYTF
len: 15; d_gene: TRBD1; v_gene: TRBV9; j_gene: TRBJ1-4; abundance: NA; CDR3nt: TGTGCCAGCAGCGTCTCGGACAGGTTTAATGAAAAACTGTTTTTT; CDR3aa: CASSVSDRFNEKLFF
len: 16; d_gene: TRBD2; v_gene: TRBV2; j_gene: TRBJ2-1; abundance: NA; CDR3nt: TGTGCCAGCATGAGGACTAGCGGGGGTGTATTCAATGAGCAGTTCTTC; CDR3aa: CASMRTSGGVFNEQFF
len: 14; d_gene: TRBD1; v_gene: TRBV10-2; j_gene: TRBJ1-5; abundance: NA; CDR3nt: TGCGCCAGCAGTGGCACAGGGGGCAAGCAGCCCCAGCATTTT; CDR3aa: CASSGTGGKQPQHF
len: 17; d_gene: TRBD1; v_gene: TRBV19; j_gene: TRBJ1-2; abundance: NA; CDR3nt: TGTGCCAGTACCTCTTCAGGGCGGACAGGGCTTATCTATGGCTACACCTTC; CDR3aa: CASTSSGRTGLIYGYTF